The next 24 T cell receptor beta chains were all read from a single sample in a study of T-cell reconstitution after alpha-beta-depleted transplantation in children. The authors prepared the TCRbeta library with unique molecular identifiers. TCRdb called the PCR reads again in MiXCR, with one record for every CDR3 protein. This repertoire shows about 610,000 distinct CDR3 sequences, over 9.5% found once; its top ten account for roughly 4%. This specimen was PBMCs from the stem cell graft donor, taken from the stem cell graft. The source is a human donor who donated a stem cell graft to a child with acute myeloid leukemia.

This clonotype was detected a few times. The chain is built from TRBV3-1 and TRBJ2-2; tentative D call: TRBD2 (5 bases). Germline lookup yields CDR1 LGHDT and CDR2 YNNKEL (reference sequence). The CDR3 consists of 14 residues. Trimming cost V 4 bases and J 2 bases, with 8 bases left between them. CDR3: CASSPWTNTGELFF. The CDR3 DNA is TGTGCCAGCAGCCCGTGGACTAACACCGGGGAGCTGTTTTTT.

The chain combines TRBV15 with TRBJ2-1; D perhaps matches TRBD2 (6 bases). This CDR3 has 14 residues. V lost 5 bases to trimming and J lost 7 bases, with 15 bases between them. Looked up from germline, CDR1 is LNHNV and CDR2 is YYDKDF (reference sequence). The DNA for the CDR3 is TGTGCCACCAGCCTGGAGGGGATAGGTAATGAGCAGTTCTTC. Protein: CATSLEGIGNEQFF.

This chain connects TRBV7-3 to TRBJ2-2; D call uncertain. CDR1 is SGHTA and CDR2 is FQGTGA in the germline V gene. Trimming cost V 2 bases and J 2 bases, with 6 bases left between them. There are 14 residues in the CDR3. Here the CDR3 reads CASSLQKNTGELFF. For the CDR3, the DNA is TGTGCCAGCAGCTTACAGAAAAACACCGGGGAGCTGTTTTTT.

This chain links TRBV7-2 with TRBJ2-3; D possibly matches TRBD1 or TRBD2 (5 bases each). Deletions cut 0 bases from V and 2 bases from J, with 15 bases between. Germline V CDR1 and CDR2: SGHTA, FQGNSA. The CDR3 is 17 amino acids. CDR3 in DNA: TGTGCCAGCAGCTTAGCGAGGGGACCGCCGGCCACAGATACGCAGTATTTT. Protein product: CASSLARGPPATDTQYF.

The chain carries TRBV20-1 and TRBJ2-1; no clear D gene. The CDR3 consists of 12 residues. Trimming took 5 bases from V and 9 from J, leaving 14 bases between them. Looked up from germline, CDR1 is DFQATT and CDR2 is SNEGSKA (reference sequence). The CDR3 DNA sequence: TGCAGTGCTCTCAGATATTCGGGTGAGCAGTTCTTC. Translation: CSALRYSGEQFF.

In its sample, this clonotype was seen many times. The chain links TRBV7-9 to TRBJ2-2; 7 bases fit TRBD2. The CDR3 is 16 residues long. Germline assignment: CDR1 SEHNR and CDR2 FQNEAQ (reference sequence). The DNA of the CDR3 is TGTGCTCGCAGGCCGACTAGCACGAAAGTAGGCGGGGAGCTGTTTTTT. Protein: CARRPTSTKVGGELFF.

The rearrangement uses TRBV20-1 and TRBJ2-7, with 10 bases matching TRBD2. The ends lost 0 bases at V and 5 bases at J; junction bases unmatched: 7. The germline CDR1 and CDR2 sequences are DFQATT and SNEGSKA (reference sequence). The CDR3 length is 15 residues. The CDR3 DNA reads TGCAGTGCTAGAGATATAAGCGGGAGGGCTAACGAGCAGTACTTC. As protein: CSARDISGRANEQYF.

This clonotype appeared many times. The rearrangement links TRBV29-1 to TRBJ2-1, with TRBD2 as a possible D gene (6 bases). V shed 0 bases and J shed 7 bases, with 10 bases lying between them. This CDR3 spans 13 amino acids. Germline lookup yields CDR1 SQVTM and CDR2 ANQGSEA. In DNA, the CDR3 is TGCAGCGTTGAAGATAATGGGAGGAATGAGCAGTTCTTC. It translates to CSVEDNGRNEQFF.

Ten or more counts support this clonotype. The V call is TRBV20-1, the J call TRBJ2-1; D might be TRBD1 (5 bases). V gave up 5 bases and J gave up 0 bases, with 8 bases separating them. This CDR3 has 13 amino acids. Germline V gives CDR1 DFQATT, CDR2 SNEGSKA (reference sequence). CDR3 coding DNA: TGCAGTGCTCCGACAGACTCCTACAATGAGCAGTTCTTC. Its translation: CSAPTDSYNEQFF.

This clonotype was picked up a small number of times. The rearrangement joins TRBV15 to TRBJ1-4, with a possible D match to TRBD1 (5 bases). The CDR3 sequence is 15 residues long. V shed 1 base and J shed 6 bases, with 12 bases lying between them. CDR1 and CDR2 from the germline V gene are LNHNV and YYDKDF (reference sequence). CDR3 residues: CATSRVRDGDEKLFF. Here the CDR3 DNA reads TGTGCCACCAGCAGAGTGCGGGACGGGGATGAAAAACTGTTTTTT. Variable domain in full (rest from reference TRBV15 and TRBJ1-4): DAMVIQNPRYQVTQFGKPVTLSCSQTLNHNVMYWYQQKSSQAPKLLFHYYDKDFNNEADTPDNFQSRRPNTSFCFLDIRSPGLGDTAMYLCATSRVRDGDEKLFFGSGTQLSVL.

The chain couples TRBV20-1 to TRBJ2-1; D may be TRBD2 (5 bases). Germline CDR1 and CDR2: DFQATT and SNEGSKA (reference sequence). CDR3 size: 15 residues. V dropped 5 bases and J dropped 0 bases, with 14 bases sitting between them. The CDR3 sequence: CSASESGVSYNEQFF. The DNA for the CDR3 is TGCAGTGCTTCCGAGAGCGGAGTCTCCTACAATGAGCAGTTCTTC.

The V call is TRBV20-1, the J call TRBJ2-1, with unresolved D. The CDR3 has 14 amino acids. V was trimmed by 3 bases and J by 5 bases, leaving 14 bases between them. In germline, CDR1 is DFQATT, CDR2 SNEGSKA (reference sequence). This CDR3 reads CSARSVGVHNEQFF. The DNA for the CDR3 is TGCAGTGCTAGGTCGGTTGGAGTACACAATGAGCAGTTCTTC.

This sequence joins TRBV4-2 and TRBJ1-3; possible D gene TRBD1, 5 bases. The V and J ends lost 1 base and 8 bases respectively, with 21 bases between them. Germline loops: CDR1 LGHNA, CDR2 YNFKEQ. The CDR3 is 17 residues long. For the CDR3, the DNA is TGTGCCAGCAGCCAAGGGTCCCCGGGACCCCAAAGAGACACCATATATTTT. The encoded protein is CASSQGSPGPQRDTIYF.

Ten or more counts support this clonotype. The V and J genes are TRBV14 and TRBJ2-1; the D gene is possibly TRBD1 (5 bases). V lost 4 bases to trimming and J lost 3 bases, with 19 bases between them. Germline V lookup: CDR1 SGHDN, CDR2 FVKESK. This CDR3 spans 17 amino acids. CDR3 bases: TGTGCCAGCAGCCTAAGGGGTTCCAGGGCCCTCTACAATGAGCAGTTCTTC. This codes for CASSLRGSRALYNEQFF.

The chain links TRBV7-9 to TRBJ2-2, with D possibly being TRBD1 (6 bases). The germline V gene encodes CDR1 SEHNR and CDR2 FQNEAQ (reference sequence). There are 13 residues in the CDR3. V shed 4 bases and J shed 16 bases, with 19 bases lying between them. The CDR3 loop is CASSWPTGSVKFF. The CDR3, as DNA: TGTGCCAGCAGCTGGCCTACAGGGTCGGTTAAGTTTTTT.

Many counts were recorded for this clonotype. This chain connects TRBV18 to TRBJ2-1; D gene uncertain. This CDR3 comprises 13 residues. The V gene's germline CDR1 is KGHSH and CDR2 LQKENI. V lost 3 bases and J lost 4, with 7 bases in between. The CDR3 region is CASSPVYYNEQFF. The CDR3 DNA reads TGTGCCAGCTCACCGGTTTATTACAATGAGCAGTTCTTC.

This clonotype came up a few times. The V call is TRBV27, the J call TRBJ2-7; no clear D. Trimming removed 2 bases from V and 2 bases from J, with 13 bases in between. The CDR3 is 15 residues long. The germline V gene encodes CDR1 MNHEY and CDR2 SMNVEV (reference sequence). The CDR3 region is CASSLTLVWPYEQYF. In DNA, the CDR3 is TGTGCCAGCAGTTTAACGCTAGTCTGGCCCTACGAGCAGTACTTC.

This clonotype was seen a few times. V is TRBV21-1 and J is TRBJ1-5; no check of the table's D call, TRBD1, against the DNA was made. TRBV21-1 is noted as a pseudogene. The CDR3 is made up of 15 amino acids. The CDR3 reads CASKEQGEGNQPQHF. CDR3 DNA sequence: TGTGCCAGCAAAGAACAGGGGGAAGGCAATCAGCCCCAGCATTTT.

This clonotype showed up many times. This chain uses TRBV7-2 with TRBJ2-3; 9 positions agree with TRBD1. This CDR3 is built from 15 residues. V trimming: 8 bases; J trimming: 3 bases; junction bases outside the gene matches: 9. CDR1 is SGHTA and CDR2 is FQGNSA in the germline V gene. CDR3 sequence: CASGEWGQGTDTQYF. The CDR3 coding sequence is TGTGCCAGCGGTGAATGGGGACAGGGAACAGATACGCAGTATTTT.

This clonotype has a handful of counts. The chain is built from TRBV20-1 and TRBJ2-7; the match to TRBD2 covers 7 bases. The CDR3 runs to 15 residues. With 0 bases clipped from V and 7 bases from J, the junction kept 12 bases outside the gene matches. Germline V gene lookup returns CDR1 DFQATT and CDR2 SNEGSKA (reference sequence). The CDR3 DNA reads as TGCAGTGCTAGAGATAGTGGTGGGAGGGCCGGTGAGCAGTACTTC. Encoded protein: CSARDSGGRAGEQYF.

In this sample, this clonotype turned up a few times. The chain is built from TRBV19 and TRBJ2-1, with 11 bases aligning to TRBD2. CDR1 and CDR2 from the germline V gene are LNHDA and SQIVND (reference sequence). Trimming at V came to 9 bases and at J to 2 bases, leaving 9 bases not matched to a gene. The CDR3 covers 16 residues. CDR3 sequence: CASSPLAGVTYNEQFF. Here the CDR3 DNA reads TGTGCCAGCAGCCCACTAGCGGGGGTCACCTACAATGAGCAGTTCTTC.

The chain employs TRBV7-2 and TRBJ2-7; 14 nucleotides align to TRBD2. The germline V gene encodes CDR1 SGHTA and CDR2 FQGNSA. Unmatched junction bases numbered 6, after V lost 5 bases and J lost 6 bases. There are 15 residues in the CDR3. The CDR3 DNA sequence: TGTGCCAGCAGCGGGCGGACTAGCGGGAGGACCGAGCAGTACTTC. This codes for CASSGRTSGRTEQYF. Using reference TRBV7-2 and TRBJ2-7 for the parts outside the CDR3, the full variable domain is GAGVSQSPSNKVTEKGKDVELRCDPISGHTALYWYRQSLGQGLEFLIYFQGNSAPDKSGLPSDRFSAERTGGSVSTLTIQRTQQEDSAVYLCASSGRTSGRTEQYFGPGTRLTVT.

This clonotype was seen at least ten times. This chain links TRBV5-1 with TRBJ2-7; 9 bases agree with TRBD1. After removal of 4 bases from V and 1 base from J, the junction contained 9 bases not matched to a gene. CDR3 length equals 16 residues. Germline values: CDR1 SGHRS, CDR2 YFSETQ. CDR3 coding DNA: TGCGCCAGCAGCCCATCCGGGACAGGGCTATCCTACGAGCAGTACTTC. Translating it yields CASSPSGTGLSYEQYF.

This clonotype has ten or more counts. This chain connects TRBV7-8 to TRBJ2-7, with 8 bases matching TRBD1. Germline V gene sequence: CDR1 SGHVS, CDR2 FQNEAQ. CDR3 size: 15 residues. V shed 3 bases and J 4 bases; nucleotides not matched to a gene: 8. CDR3 region: CASSFTGGGKYEQYF. As DNA, the CDR3 is TGTGCCAGCAGCTTTACAGGGGGAGGAAAGTACGAGCAGTACTTC.